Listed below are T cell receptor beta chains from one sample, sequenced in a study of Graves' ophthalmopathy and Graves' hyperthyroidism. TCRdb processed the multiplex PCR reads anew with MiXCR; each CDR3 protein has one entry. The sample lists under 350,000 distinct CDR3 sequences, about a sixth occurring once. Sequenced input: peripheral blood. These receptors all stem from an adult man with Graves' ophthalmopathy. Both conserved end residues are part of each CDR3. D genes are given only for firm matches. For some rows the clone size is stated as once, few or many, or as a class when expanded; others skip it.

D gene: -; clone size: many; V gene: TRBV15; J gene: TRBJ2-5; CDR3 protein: CATSSVLTQYF; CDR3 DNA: TGTGCCACCAGCAGCGTTCTGACCCAGTACTTC
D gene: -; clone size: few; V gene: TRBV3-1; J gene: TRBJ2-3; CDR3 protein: CASSFRTISTQYF; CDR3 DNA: TGTGCCAGCAGCTTCCGGACTATCTCAACGCAGTATTTT
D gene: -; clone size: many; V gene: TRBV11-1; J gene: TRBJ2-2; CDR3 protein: CASSSASVSNTGELFF; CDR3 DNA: TGTGCCAGCAGCTCCGCTAGCGTATCGAACACCGGGGAGCTGTTTTTT
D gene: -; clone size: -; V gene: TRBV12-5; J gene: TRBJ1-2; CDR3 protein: CASGAQWDYGYTF; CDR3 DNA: TGTGCTAGTGGTGCCCAGTGGGACTATGGCTACACCTTC
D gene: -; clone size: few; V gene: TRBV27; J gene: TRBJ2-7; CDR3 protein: CASSATRGSYEQYF; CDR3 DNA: TGTGCCAGCAGTGCAACTAGGGGCTCCTACGAGCAGTACTTC
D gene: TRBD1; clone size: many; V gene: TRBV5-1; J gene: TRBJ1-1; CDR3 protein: CASSSTSGQGGTEAFF; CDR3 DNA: TGCGCCAGCAGCAGCACCTCGGGACAGGGTGGCACTGAAGCTTTCTTT
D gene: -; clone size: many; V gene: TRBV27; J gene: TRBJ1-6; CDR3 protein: CASSFRRINSPLHF; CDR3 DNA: TGTGCCAGCAGTTTCAGAAGGATTAATTCACCCCTCCACTTT
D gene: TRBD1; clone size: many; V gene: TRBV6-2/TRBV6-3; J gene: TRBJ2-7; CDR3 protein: CASMLDSGTASYEQYF; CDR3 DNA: TGTGCCAGCATGCTCGACTCCGGGACAGCCTCCTACGAGCAGTACTTC
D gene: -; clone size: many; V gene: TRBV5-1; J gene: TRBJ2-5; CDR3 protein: CASSLSTVQETQYF; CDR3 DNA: TGCGCCAGCAGCTTGAGCACGGTTCAAGAGACCCAGTACTTC
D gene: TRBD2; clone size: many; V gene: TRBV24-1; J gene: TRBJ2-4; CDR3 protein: CATSDVSSGSKGIQYF; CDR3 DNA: TGTGCCACCAGTGACGTCTCTAGCGGGAGTAAGGGCATTCAGTACTTC
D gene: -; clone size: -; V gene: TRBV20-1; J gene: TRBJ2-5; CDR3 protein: CSARGGTKETQYF; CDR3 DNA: TGCAGTGCTAGAGGCGGGACAAAAGAGACCCAGTACTTC
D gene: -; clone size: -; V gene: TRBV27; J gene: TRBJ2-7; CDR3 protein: CASTRLAGTSYEQYF; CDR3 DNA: TGTGCCAGCACTCGGCTAGCTGGGACCTCCTACGAGCAGTACTTC
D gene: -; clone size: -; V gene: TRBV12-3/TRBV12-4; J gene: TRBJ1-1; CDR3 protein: CASSQESPEAFF; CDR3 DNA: TGTGCCAGCAGTCAAGAGTCCCCTGAAGCTTTCTTT
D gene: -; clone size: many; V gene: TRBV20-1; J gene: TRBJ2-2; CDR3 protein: CSARQGLASGELFF; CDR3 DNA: TGCAGTGCTCGACAGGGTCTAGCGTCCGGGGAGCTGTTTTTT
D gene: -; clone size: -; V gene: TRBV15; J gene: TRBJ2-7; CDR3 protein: CATSSYGHGSGEQYF; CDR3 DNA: TGTGCCACCAGCAGCTACGGACACGGGAGTGGCGAGCAGTACTTC
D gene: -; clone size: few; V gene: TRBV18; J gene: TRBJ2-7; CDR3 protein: CASSPGRGDEQYF; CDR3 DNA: TGTGCCAGCTCACCAGGTCGAGGGGACGAGCAGTACTTC
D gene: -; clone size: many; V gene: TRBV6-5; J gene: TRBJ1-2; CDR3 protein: CASSYPGAGNYGYTF; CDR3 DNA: TGTGCCAGCAGTTACCCAGGGGCTGGTAACTATGGCTACACCTTC
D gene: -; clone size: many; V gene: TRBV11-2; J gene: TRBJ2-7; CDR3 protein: CASSLDFSGIYEQYF; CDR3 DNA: TGTGCCAGCAGCTTAGACTTTTCCGGGATATACGAGCAGTACTTC
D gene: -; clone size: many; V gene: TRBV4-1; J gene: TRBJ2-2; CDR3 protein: CASSQGEELGDTGELFF; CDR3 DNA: TGCGCCAGCAGCCAAGGGGAAGAGCTTGGGGACACCGGGGAGCTGTTTTTT
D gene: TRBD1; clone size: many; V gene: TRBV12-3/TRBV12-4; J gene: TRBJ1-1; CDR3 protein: CASSLGWRTGGEAFF; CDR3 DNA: TGTGCCAGCAGTTTGGGCTGGAGGACAGGGGGGGAAGCTTTCTTT
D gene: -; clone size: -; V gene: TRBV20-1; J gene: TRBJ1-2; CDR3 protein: CSARAEGGGGYTF; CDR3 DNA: TGCAGTGCTAGAGCGGAGGGGGGAGGGGGCTACACCTTC
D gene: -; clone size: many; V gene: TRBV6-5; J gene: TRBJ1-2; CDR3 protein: CASRGAGEGYTF; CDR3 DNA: TGTGCCAGCAGGGGGGCAGGGGAAGGCTACACCTTC
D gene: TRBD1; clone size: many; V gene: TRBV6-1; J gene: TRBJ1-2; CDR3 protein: CASSDRGPQGGYTF; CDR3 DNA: TGTGCCAGCAGCGACAGGGGGCCCCAAGGTGGCTACACCTTC
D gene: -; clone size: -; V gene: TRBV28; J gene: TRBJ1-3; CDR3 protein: CASSLFPDVLSGNTIYF; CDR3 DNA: TGTGCCAGCAGTTTATTCCCCGACGTGCTCTCTGGAAACACCATATATTTT
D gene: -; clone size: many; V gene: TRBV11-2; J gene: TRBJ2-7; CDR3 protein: CASSLEGQIYEQYF; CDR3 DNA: TGTGCCAGCAGCTTAGAAGGTCAGATCTACGAGCAGTACTTC
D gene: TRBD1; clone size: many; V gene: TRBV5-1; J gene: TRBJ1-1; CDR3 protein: CASSVEGQTNTEAFF; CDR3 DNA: TGCGCCAGCAGCGTGGAGGGACAGACGAACACTGAAGCTTTCTTT
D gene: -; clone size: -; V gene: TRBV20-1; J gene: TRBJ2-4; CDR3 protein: CSAISGEEAKNIQYF; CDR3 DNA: TGCAGTGCTATTTCAGGGGAGGAAGCCAAAAACATTCAGTACTTC
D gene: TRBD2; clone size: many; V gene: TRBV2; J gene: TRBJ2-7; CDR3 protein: CASRSGTSDHEQYF; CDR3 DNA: TGTGCCAGCAGGTCCGGGACTAGCGACCACGAGCAGTACTTC
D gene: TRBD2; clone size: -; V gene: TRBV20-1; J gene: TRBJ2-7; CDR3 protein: CSAKPRTSIVHEQYF; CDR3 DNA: TGCAGTGCAAAGCCCCGGACTAGTATCGTCCACGAGCAGTACTTC
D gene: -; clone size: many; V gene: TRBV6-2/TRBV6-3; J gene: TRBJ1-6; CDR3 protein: CASRNGHNYNSPLHF; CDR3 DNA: TGTGCCAGCAGAAACGGACATAACTATAATTCACCCCTCCACTTT
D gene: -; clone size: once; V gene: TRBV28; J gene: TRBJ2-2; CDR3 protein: CASSWSSRGNTGELFF; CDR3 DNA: TGTGCCAGCAGCTGGAGTTCGCGGGGGAACACCGGGGAGCTGTTTTTT
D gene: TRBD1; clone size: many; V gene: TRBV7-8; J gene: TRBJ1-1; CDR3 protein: CASSLGTGGSGTEAFF; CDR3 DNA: TGTGCCAGCAGCTTAGGGACAGGGGGGTCTGGCACTGAAGCTTTCTTT